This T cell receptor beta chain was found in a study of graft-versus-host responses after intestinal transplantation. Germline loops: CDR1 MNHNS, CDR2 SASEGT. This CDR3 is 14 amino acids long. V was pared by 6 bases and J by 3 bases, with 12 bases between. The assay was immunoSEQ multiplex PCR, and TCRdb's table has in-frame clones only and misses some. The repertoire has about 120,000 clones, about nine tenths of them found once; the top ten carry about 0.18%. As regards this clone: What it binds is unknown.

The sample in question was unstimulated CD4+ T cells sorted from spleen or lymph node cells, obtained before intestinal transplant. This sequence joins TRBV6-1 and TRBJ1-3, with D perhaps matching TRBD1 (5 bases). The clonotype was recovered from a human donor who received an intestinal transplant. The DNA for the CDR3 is TGTGCCAGCAGCCTGACAGTTAATGGAAACACCATATATTTT. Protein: CASSLTVNGNTIYF.